This T cell receptor beta chain originates from a study of siplizumab effects on memory and regulatory T cells. General study findings and limits: Mean Treg-derived proportions of mappable alloreactive CD4+ clones were less than 75% for siplizumab and 25% to 30% for controls. Confirmation was lacking for the suppressive function of proliferating Tregs derived from siplizumab cultures. Both greater diversity than memory cells and a major contribution to the alloresponse seemed to characterize naive T cells.

A note on this clone: What it binds is not known.

Here immunoSEQ multiplex PCR was the method, and the copy in TCRdb shows in-frame clones only, minus some. The sample lists about 91,000 clones, 93% occurring once. The V end lost 3 bases, the J end lost 0 bases, and 14 bases lay between the germline ends. Germline assignment: CDR1 SEHNR and CDR2 FQNEAQ (reference sequence). CDR3 length: 16 residues. The specimen sequenced was CD8+ T cells sorted from blood. The chain is built from TRBV7-9 and TRBJ2-5; D possibly uses TRBD1 or TRBD2 (6 bases each). This TCR was sampled from a human donor in good health. The CDR3 nucleotides read TGTGCCAGCAGCTTTCCGAAGGGGGGAAACCAAGAGACCCAGTACTTC. Translating gives CASSFPKGGNQETQYF. Full variable domain (rest looked up from reference TRBV7-9 and TRBJ2-5): DTGVSQNPRHKITKRGQNVTFRCDPISEHNRLYWYRQTLGQGPEFLTYFQNEAQLEKSRLLSDRFSAERPKGSFSTLEIQRTEQGDSAMYLCASSFPKGGNQETQYFGPGTRLLVL.